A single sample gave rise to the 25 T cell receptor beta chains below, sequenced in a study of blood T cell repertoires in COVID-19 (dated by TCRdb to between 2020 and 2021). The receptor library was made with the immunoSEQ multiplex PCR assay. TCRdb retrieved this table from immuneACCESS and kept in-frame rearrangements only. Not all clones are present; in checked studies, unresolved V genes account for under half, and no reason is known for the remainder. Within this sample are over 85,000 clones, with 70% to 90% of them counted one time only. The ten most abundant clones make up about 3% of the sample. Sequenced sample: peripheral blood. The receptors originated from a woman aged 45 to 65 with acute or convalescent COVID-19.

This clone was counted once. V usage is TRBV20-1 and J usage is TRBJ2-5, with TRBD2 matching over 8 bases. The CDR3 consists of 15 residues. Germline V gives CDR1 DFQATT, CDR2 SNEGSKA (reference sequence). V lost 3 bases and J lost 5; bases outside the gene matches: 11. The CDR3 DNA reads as TGCAGTGCTAGTGAGCGAGGACTAGCTGGGGAGACCCAGTACTTC. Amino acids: CSASERGLAGETQYF.

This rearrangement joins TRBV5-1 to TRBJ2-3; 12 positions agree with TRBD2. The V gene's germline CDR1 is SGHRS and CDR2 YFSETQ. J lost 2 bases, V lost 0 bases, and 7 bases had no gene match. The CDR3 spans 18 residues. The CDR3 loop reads CASSLGLAGAVNTDTQYF. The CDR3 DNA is TGCGCCAGCAGCTTGGGACTAGCGGGAGCGGTGAACACAGATACGCAGTATTTT.

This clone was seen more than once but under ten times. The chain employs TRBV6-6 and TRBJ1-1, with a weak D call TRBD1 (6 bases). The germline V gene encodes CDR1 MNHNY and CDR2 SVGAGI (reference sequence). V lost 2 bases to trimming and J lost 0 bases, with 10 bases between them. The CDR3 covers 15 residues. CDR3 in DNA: TGTGCCAGCAGTTACGGACAGCAACTGAACACTGAAGCTTTCTTT. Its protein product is CASSYGQQLNTEAFF.

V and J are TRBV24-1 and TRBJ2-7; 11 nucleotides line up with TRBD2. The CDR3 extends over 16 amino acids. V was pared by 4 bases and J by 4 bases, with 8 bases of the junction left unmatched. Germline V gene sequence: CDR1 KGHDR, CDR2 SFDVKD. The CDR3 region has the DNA TGTGCCACCAGTGAACATATAGCGGGAGGGGTTTACGAGCAGTACTTC. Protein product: CATSEHIAGGVYEQYF.

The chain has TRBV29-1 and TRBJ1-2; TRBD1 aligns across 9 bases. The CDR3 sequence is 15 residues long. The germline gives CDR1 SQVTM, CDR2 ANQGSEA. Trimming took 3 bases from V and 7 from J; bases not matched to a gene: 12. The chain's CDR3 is CSVEDATGGRSGYTF. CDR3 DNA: TGCAGCGTTGAGGACGCTACAGGGGGCAGGAGTGGCTACACCTTC. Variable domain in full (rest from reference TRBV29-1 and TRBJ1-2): SAVISQKPSRDICQRGTSLTIQCQVDSQVTMMFWYRQQPGQSLTLIATANQGSEATYESGFVIDKFPISRPNLTFSTLTVSNMSPEDSSIYLCSVEDATGGRSGYTFGSGTRLTVV.

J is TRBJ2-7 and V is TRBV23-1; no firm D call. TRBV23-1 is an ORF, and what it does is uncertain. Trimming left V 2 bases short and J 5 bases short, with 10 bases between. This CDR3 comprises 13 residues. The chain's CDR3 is CASSQLSRDEQYF. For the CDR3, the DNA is TGCGCCAGCAGTCAACTCTCCCGAGACGAGCAGTACTTC.

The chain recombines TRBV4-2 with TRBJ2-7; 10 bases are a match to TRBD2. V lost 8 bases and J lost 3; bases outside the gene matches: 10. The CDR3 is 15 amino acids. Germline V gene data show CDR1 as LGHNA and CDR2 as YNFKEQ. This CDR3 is CASAPDRTSGYEQYF. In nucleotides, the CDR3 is TGTGCCAGCGCCCCGGATCGGACTAGCGGCTACGAGCAGTACTTC.

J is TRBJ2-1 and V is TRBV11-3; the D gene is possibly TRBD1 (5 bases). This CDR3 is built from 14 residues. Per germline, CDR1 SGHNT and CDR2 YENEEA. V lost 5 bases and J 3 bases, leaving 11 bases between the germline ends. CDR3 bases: TGTGCCAGCAGCCTGGACACAAACTACAATGAGCAGTTCTTC. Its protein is CASSLDTNYNEQFF.

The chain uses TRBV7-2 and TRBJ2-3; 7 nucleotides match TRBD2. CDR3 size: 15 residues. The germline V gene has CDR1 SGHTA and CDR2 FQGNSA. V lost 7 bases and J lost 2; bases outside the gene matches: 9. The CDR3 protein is CASTRGGGITDTQYF. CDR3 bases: TGTGCCAGCACCCGTGGGGGGGGGATCACAGATACGCAGTATTTT.

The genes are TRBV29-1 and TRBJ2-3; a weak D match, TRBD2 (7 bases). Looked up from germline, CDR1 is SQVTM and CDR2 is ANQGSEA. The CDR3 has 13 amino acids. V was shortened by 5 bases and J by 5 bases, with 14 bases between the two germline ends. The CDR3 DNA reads TGCAGCGTTCCCCCCGGGGGGCAAGATACGCAGTATTTT. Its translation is CSVPPGGQDTQYF.

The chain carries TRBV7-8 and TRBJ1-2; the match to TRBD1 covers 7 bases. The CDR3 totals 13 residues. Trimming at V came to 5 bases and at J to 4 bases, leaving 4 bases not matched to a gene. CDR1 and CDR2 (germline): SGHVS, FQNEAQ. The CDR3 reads CASSHGTAYGYTF. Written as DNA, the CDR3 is TGTGCCAGCAGCCACGGGACAGCCTATGGCTACACCTTC. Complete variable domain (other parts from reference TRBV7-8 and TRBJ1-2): GAGVSQSPRYKVAKRGQDVALRCDPISGHVSLFWYQQALGQGPEFLTYFQNEAQLDKSGLPSDRFFAERPEGSVSTLKIQRTQQEDSAVYLCASSHGTAYGYTFGSGTRLTVV.

CDR3 amino acids: CASSPNRDNYNEQFF. The CDR3 DNA reads TGTGCCAGCAGCCCAAACCGGGACAACTACAATGAGCAGTTCTTC. The V gene is TRBV27, the J gene TRBJ2-1, with a possible D match to TRBD1 (6 bases). CDR1 and CDR2 (germline): MNHEY, SMNVEV (reference sequence). The V end was cut by 6 bases, the J end by 3 bases, with 15 bases between. The CDR3 totals 15 residues.

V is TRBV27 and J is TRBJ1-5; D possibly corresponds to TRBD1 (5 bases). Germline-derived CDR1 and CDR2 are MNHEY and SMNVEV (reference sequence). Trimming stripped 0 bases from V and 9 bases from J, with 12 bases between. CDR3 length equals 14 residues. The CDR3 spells CASSLSPGKGPQHF. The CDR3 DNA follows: TGTGCCAGCAGTTTATCCCCAGGGAAAGGGCCCCAGCATTTT.

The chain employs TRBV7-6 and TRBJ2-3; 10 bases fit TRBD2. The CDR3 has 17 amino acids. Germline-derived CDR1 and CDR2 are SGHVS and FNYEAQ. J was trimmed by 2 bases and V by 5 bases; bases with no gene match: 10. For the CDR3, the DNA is TGTGCCAGCAGCCCCCGCATAGCGGGAGGTAACACAGATACGCAGTATTTT. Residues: CASSPRIAGGNTDTQYF.

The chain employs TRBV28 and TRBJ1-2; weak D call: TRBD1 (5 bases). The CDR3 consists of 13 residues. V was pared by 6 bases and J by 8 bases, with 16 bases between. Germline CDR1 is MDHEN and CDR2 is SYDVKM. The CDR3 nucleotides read TGTGCCAGCAGAGGATCGGGGGTACGGGGCTACACCTTC. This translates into CASRGSGVRGYTF.

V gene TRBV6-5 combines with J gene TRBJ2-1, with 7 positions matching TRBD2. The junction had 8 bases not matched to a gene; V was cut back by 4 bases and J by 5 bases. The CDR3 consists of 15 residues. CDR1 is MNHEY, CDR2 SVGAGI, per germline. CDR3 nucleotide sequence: TGTGCCAGCAGTTTGCGGGACTACATAAACAATGAGCAGTTCTTC. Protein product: CASSLRDYINNEQFF.

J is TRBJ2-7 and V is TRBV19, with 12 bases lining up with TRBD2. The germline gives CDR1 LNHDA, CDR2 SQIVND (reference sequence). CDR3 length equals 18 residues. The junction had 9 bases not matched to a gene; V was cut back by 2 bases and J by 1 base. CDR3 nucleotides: TGTGCCAGTAGTATATCGCGGCCTAGCGGGAGGGGATCCTACGAGCAGTACTTC. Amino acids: CASSISRPSGRGSYEQYF. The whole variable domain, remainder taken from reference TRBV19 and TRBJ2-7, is DGGITQSPKYLFRKEGQNVTLSCEQNLNHDAMYWYRQDPGQGLRLIYYSQIVNDFQKGDIAEGYSVSREKKESFPLTVTSAQKNPTAFYLCASSISRPSGRGSYEQYFGPGTRLTVT.

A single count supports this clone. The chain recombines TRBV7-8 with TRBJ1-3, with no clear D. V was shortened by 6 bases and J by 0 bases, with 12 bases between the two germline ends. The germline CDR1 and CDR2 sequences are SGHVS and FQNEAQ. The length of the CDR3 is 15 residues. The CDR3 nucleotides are TGTGCCAGCAGTCGCAGTGGGAGCTCTGGAAACACCATATATTTT. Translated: CASSRSGSSGNTIYF. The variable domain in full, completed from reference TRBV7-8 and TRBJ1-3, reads GAGVSQSPRYKVAKRGQDVALRCDPISGHVSLFWYQQALGQGPEFLTYFQNEAQLDKSGLPSDRFFAERPEGSVSTLKIQRTQQEDSAVYLCASSRSGSSGNTIYFGEGSWLTVV.

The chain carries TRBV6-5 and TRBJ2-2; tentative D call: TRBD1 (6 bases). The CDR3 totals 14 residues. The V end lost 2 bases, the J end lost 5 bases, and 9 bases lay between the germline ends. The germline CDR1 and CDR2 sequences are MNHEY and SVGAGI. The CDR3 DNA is TGTGCCAGCAGTTACGGGACACAGACCGGGGAGCTGTTTTTT. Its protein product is CASSYGTQTGELFF.

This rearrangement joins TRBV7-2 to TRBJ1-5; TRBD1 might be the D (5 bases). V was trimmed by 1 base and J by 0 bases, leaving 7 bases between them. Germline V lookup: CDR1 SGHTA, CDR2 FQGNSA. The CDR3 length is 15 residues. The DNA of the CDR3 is TGTGCCAGCAGCTTAGAGGGGATTAGCAATCAGCCCCAGCATTTT. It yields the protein CASSLEGISNQPQHF.

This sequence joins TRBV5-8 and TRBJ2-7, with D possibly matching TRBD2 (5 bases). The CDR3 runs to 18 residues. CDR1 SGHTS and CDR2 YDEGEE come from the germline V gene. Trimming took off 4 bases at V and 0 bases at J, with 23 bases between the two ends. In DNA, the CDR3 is TGTGCCAGCAGCACGCTAAGGGCCACTAGTGATTTCTCCTACGAGCAGTACTTC. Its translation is CASSTLRATSDFSYEQYF. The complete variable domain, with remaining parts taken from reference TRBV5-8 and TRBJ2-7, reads EAGVTQSPTHLIKTRGQQATLRCSPISGHTSVYWYQQALGLGLQFLLWYDEGEERNRGNFPPRFSGRQFPNYSSELNVNALELEDSALYLCASSTLRATSDFSYEQYFGPGTRLTVT.

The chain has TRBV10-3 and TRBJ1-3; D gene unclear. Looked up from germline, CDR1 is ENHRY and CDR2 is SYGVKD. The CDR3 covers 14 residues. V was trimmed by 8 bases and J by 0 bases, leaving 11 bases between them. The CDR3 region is CAISSGSSGNTIYF. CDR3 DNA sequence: TGTGCCATCTCGTCGGGTTCCTCTGGAAACACCATATATTTT.

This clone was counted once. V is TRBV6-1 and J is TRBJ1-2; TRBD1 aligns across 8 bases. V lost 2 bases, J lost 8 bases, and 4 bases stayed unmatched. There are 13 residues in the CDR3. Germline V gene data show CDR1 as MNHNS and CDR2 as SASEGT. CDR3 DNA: TGTGCCAGCAGTGAAAAGACAGGGGTCGGCTACACCTTC. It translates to CASSEKTGVGYTF.

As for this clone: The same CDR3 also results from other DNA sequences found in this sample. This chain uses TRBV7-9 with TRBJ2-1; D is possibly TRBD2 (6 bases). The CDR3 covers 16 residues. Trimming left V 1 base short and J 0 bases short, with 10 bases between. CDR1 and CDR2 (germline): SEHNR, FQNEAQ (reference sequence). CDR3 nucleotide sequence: TGTGCCAGCAGCTTAGTAGCGGTGAGCTCCTACAATGAGCAGTTCTTC. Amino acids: CASSLVAVSSYNEQFF.

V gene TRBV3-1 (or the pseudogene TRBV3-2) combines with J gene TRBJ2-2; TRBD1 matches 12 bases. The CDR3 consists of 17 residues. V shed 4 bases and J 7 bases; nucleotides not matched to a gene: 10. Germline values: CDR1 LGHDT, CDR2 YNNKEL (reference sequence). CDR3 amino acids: CASSRAGTGGSIGELFF. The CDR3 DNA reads TGTGCCAGCAGCCGCGCCGGGACAGGGGGCTCGATCGGGGAGCTGTTTTTT.